This T cell receptor beta chain appears in the sequencing data of a study of CD8 T cells in ankylosing spondylitis. Germline V CDR1 and CDR2: MNHEY, SMNVEV (reference sequence). Trimming pared 3 bases from V and 5 bases from J, leaving 13 bases between. The CDR3 extends over 14 amino acids. This clonotype appeared a few times. Its antigen is as yet unknown. Broader study findings: Relatively rare in peripheral blood, disease-linked clones were also CD8+. Disease-linked clones reportedly concentrated significantly in matched ankylosing spondylitis synovial fluid.

For TCR beta, libraries came from quantitative 5'-RACE with molecular barcodes. TCRdb re-analysed the 5' RACE reads in MiXCR, keeping a single row per CDR3 protein. Of roughly 97,000 distinct CDR3 sequences in the sample, about 8.6% were seen once. The chain uses TRBV27 and TRBJ1-1; D remains ambiguous. The source is a male donor with ankylosing spondylitis or in good health (not recorded which). Sequencing input: blood, either unsorted or a sorted T cell fraction (not recorded which). CDR3 coding DNA: TGTGCCAGCAGTTTGGGTGGTTTCTATACTGAAGCTTTCTTT. Its translation: CASSLGGFYTEAFF.